This T cell receptor (beta chain) was captured in a study of neurological immune-mediated disorders. This clonotype was counted ten times or more. The antigen is unknown. From germline, CDR1 is SQVTM and CDR2 ANQGSEA. V shed 5 bases, J shed 9 bases, and the junction held 10 bases outside the gene matches. The CDR3 runs to 14 residues. TCRdb called the 5' RACE reads again in MiXCR, with one record for every CDR3 protein. This table has around 70,000 distinct CDR3 sequences, 2.5% to 3.5% appearing once. General study findings and limits: None of the CDR3 amino acid sequences of expanded clones were shared across subjects, and this suggested private repertoires in all groups.

The sequence was obtained from a woman aged 50 to 65 with multiple sclerosis. This sequence joins TRBV29-1 and TRBJ2-1, with 10 bases lining up with TRBD2. What was sequenced was PBMCs. CDR3 amino acids: CSVSSGRSGGEQFF. Written as DNA, the CDR3 is TGCAGCGTTTCTAGCGGGAGATCGGGTGGTGAGCAGTTCTTC.